The clone carrying this T cell receptor beta chain was seen repeatedly, ten times or more. The CDR3 extends over 14 amino acids. V lost 2 bases to trimming and J lost 6 bases; unmatched junction nucleotides: 5. Germline V gene data show CDR1 as DFQATT and CDR2 as SNEGSKA (reference sequence). This specimen comes from a study of CD8 T cells in ankylosing spondylitis. TCRdb processed the 5' RACE reads anew with MiXCR; each CDR3 protein has one entry. The sample yields approximately 140,000 distinct CDR3 sequences, around 9.7% seen once. This receptor was identified in a male donor with ankylosing spondylitis or in good health (not recorded which). Material: blood, either unsorted or a sorted T cell fraction (not recorded which). J is TRBJ2-3 and V is TRBV20-1; TRBD2 agrees at 10 bases. The CDR3: CSARRLAGADTQYF. CDR3 in DNA: TGCAGTGCTAGAAGGCTAGCGGGAGCTGATACGCAGTATTTT.